The clone carrying this TCR beta chain was seen more than once but under ten times. This CDR3 is 14 amino acids long. CDR1 and CDR2 from the germline V gene are WNHNN and SYGVQD (reference sequence). J lost 3 bases, V lost 3 bases, and 2 bases had no gene match. These data come from a study of blood T cell repertoires in COVID-19. Study as a whole: Sites across the United States, Italy and Spain contributed samples from acute and convalescent COVID-19. T cells, B-cell-depleted T cells, or PBMCs provided the cDNA or gDNA that served as material.

In the source study's methods: Cell counts per sample came from amplifying reference gene primers. TCRdb's table, derived via immunoSEQ multiplex PCR, lists solely in-frame clones and lacks some. V, J and clone size are those of that table, while D and trimming were read from the DNA. Among a few hundred thousand clones listed, roughly nine tenths were seen once. The sequencing sample was made of peripheral blood. The chain has TRBV10-1 and TRBJ1-5; 7 bases match TRBD1. The source of this sequence is a woman between 18 and 30 years old who had recovered from COVID-19. The CDR3 reads CASSDGTVNQPQHF. CDR3 in DNA: TGCGCCAGCAGTGACGGGACAGTCAATCAGCCCCAGCATTTT.